The entry below gives a single TCR beta chain sequence along with its context. The data were obtained in a study of radiotherapy plus CTLA-4 blockade in lung cancer. In the study overall: For 15% to 20% of patients, objective responses occurred, and about 34% had disease control.

Generated by immunoSEQ multiplex PCR, the TCRdb table keeps only in-frame clones and is missing some. The sample consists of approximately 67,000 clones, around four fifths of them appearing once. The CDR3 runs to 16 residues. V was pared by 0 bases and J by 3 bases, with 12 bases between. Germline CDR1 reads SGHDN; CDR2 reads FVKESK. This sequence originates from a human donor with non-small cell lung cancer who had a partial response to radiotherapy plus ipilimumab. The gene calls are TRBV14 and TRBJ2-1; tentatively, D is TRBD2 (5 bases). Sample: peripheral blood, taken from a patient treated with radiotherapy plus ipilimumab. DNA for the CDR3: TGTGCCAGCAGCCAAGAAATGGGAGAAGTCTACAATGAGCAGTTCTTC. Its translation is CASSQEMGEVYNEQFF.